What follows are 15 T cell receptor beta chains derived from one specimen sequenced in a study of blood T cells in healthy people across ages. Together with a sample-barcoded 5' primer, a J-beta primer mix was included in a second PCR lasting about 7 to 11 cycles. Each CDR3 protein gets one entry after TCRdb re-called the 5' RACE reads with MiXCR. The table shows around 780,000 distinct CDR3 sequences, with 20% to 30% occurring only once. The same data also contributed to another study, on T cells of mothers and their children.

The sequenced sample was blood. These TCRs come from a boy aged 10-17 years in good health.

In this sample, this clonotype turned up a few times. The V and J genes are TRBV12-3 or TRBV12-4 and TRBJ2-5; 9 nucleotides align to TRBD2. The V segment lost 5 bases and the J segment 5 bases; nucleotides outside the gene matches: 12. This CDR3 is built from 16 residues. CDR3 sequence: CASSPAGGGAGETQYF. The CDR3 nucleotides are TGTGCCAGCAGTCCGGCTGGCGGGGGGGCCGGGGAGACCCAGTACTTC.

This clonotype was counted only a few times. The chain uses TRBV4-1 and TRBJ1-4, with TRBD1 as a possible D gene (6 bases). This CDR3 region has 15 residues. Germline CDR1 MGHRA, CDR2 YSYEKL. Trimming pared 2 bases from V and 8 bases from J, leaving 15 bases between. The CDR3 DNA is TGCGCCAGCAGCCAATATGGGGGCGCGGTAGAAAAACTGTTTTTT. Residues: CASSQYGGAVEKLFF.

In its sample, this clonotype was seen a few times. V gene TRBV4-1 combines with J gene TRBJ2-7, with TRBD1 matching 7 bases. CDR3 length: 15 residues. Germline CDR1 reads MGHRA; CDR2 reads YSYEKL. V lost 2 bases, J lost 2 bases, and 6 bases stayed unmatched. The CDR3 DNA reads as TGCGCCAGCAGCCAACTCAAGACAGGGCCCTACGAGCAGTACTTC. Its translation: CASSQLKTGPYEQYF.

The chain carries TRBV3-1 and TRBJ2-7, with no clear D. CDR1 LGHDT and CDR2 YNNKEL come from the germline V gene (reference sequence). This CDR3 spans 13 amino acids. Trimming stripped 1 base from V and 3 bases from J, with 7 bases between. CDR3: CASSQAPLYEQYF. The DNA for the CDR3 is TGTGCCAGCAGCCAAGCCCCCCTCTACGAGCAGTACTTC.

The chain employs TRBV29-1 and TRBJ2-7; D gene unclear. The CDR3 is 13 residues long. Germline CDR1 and CDR2: SQVTM and ANQGSEA. The V and J ends lost 0 bases and 1 base respectively, with 7 bases between them. The CDR3 coding sequence is TGCAGCGTTGAAGAGGGCAGTTCCTACGAGCAGTACTTC. Translation gives CSVEEGSSYEQYF.

The chain recombines TRBV6-6 with TRBJ1-6, with D perhaps TRBD1 (5 bases). The CDR3 is made up of 16 amino acids. V was cut by 2 bases and J by 10 bases, with 18 bases left in between. CDR1 and CDR2 (germline): MNHNY, SVGAGI (reference sequence). As DNA, the CDR3 is TGTGCCAGCAGTTACAGACGGGCCGATCCAGGGTCACCCCTCCACTTT. It is translated as CASSYRRADPGSPLHF.

V gene TRBV6-5 combines with J gene TRBJ1-2; 7 positions agree with TRBD1. From germline, CDR1 is MNHEY and CDR2 SVGAGI. This CDR3 has 13 residues. The ends lost 5 bases at V and 8 bases at J; junction bases unmatched: 8. The CDR3 sequence: CASSPDRVWGYTF. The CDR3 nucleotides read TGTGCCAGCAGTCCCGACAGGGTATGGGGCTACACCTTC.

This clonotype was picked up a small number of times. The rearrangement uses TRBV4-1 and TRBJ2-7; D might be TRBD1 (5 bases). Trimming shortened V by 0 bases and J by 3 bases, and 15 bases separated the two germline ends. The germline V gene encodes CDR1 MGHRA and CDR2 YSYEKL. This CDR3 contains 16 residues. The CDR3 DNA sequence: TGCGCCAGCAGCCAAGATCGCCGGCAGGGATACTACGAGCAGTACTTC. Its protein product is CASSQDRRQGYYEQYF.

The chain recombines TRBV7-2 with TRBJ2-3; no reliable D call. The CDR3 covers 11 residues. Germline V gene data show CDR1 as SGHTA and CDR2 as FQGNSA. V lost 5 bases, J lost 11 bases, and 11 bases lay in between. This CDR3 is CASSRNPEQYF. The CDR3 coding sequence is TGTGCCAGCAGCCGAAATCCGGAGCAGTATTTT.

This clonotype was counted a few times. V and J are TRBV28 and TRBJ1-2, with 8 bases that match TRBD1. CDR1 MDHEN and CDR2 SYDVKM come from the germline V gene. This CDR3 has 14 amino acids. With 11 bases clipped from V and 7 bases from J, the junction kept 15 bases outside the gene matches. The CDR3 protein is CAGYGQGDLGGYTF. The CDR3 DNA follows: TGTGCCGGTTATGGACAGGGAGACTTGGGTGGCTACACCTTC.

This clonotype appeared a few times. The gene calls are TRBV15 and TRBJ2-1; D remains unclear. The J call could be wrong; TRBJ2-5 is a better fit for the DNA end. This CDR3 spans 14 amino acids. Germline-derived CDR1 and CDR2 are LNHNV and YYDKDF (reference sequence). CDR3 nucleotides: TGTGCCACCAGCCCTTTTGTCACCAAGGAGACCCAGTACTTC. This gives the protein CATSPFVTKETQYF.

As for this clonotype: Sequence at one end of the junction differs from germline and may be a read error. The chain has TRBV27 and TRBJ2-1; the match to TRBD2 covers 7 bases. The J call could be wrong; TRBJ2-4 is a better fit for the DNA end. This CDR3 comprises 16 residues. The germline V gene encodes CDR1 MNHEY and CDR2 SMNVEV (reference sequence). CDR3 nucleotide sequence: TGCGCCAGCAGACGAACGTCGGACAAGGGGAGGGAGACTCAGTACTTC. This encodes CASRRTSDKGRETQYF.

This clonotype occurred a few times. V gene TRBV6-2 or TRBV6-3 combines with J gene TRBJ2-2; no definite D call. The V end lost 6 bases, the J end lost 0 bases, and 8 bases lay between the germline ends. CDR3 size: 14 residues. In germline, CDR1 is MNHEY, CDR2 SVGEGT. In nucleotides, the CDR3 is TGTGCCAGCAGGCTCGATCCGAACACCGGGGAGCTGTTTTTT. It yields the protein CASRLDPNTGELFF.

This clonotype has at least ten counts. The V gene is TRBV2, the J gene TRBJ2-2; 7 bases align to TRBD2. Trimming cost V 4 bases and J 0 bases; bases outside gene matches: 5. This CDR3 contains 16 residues. The germline gives CDR1 SNHLY, CDR2 FYNNEI. Written as DNA, the CDR3 is TGTGCCAGCAGTGGGGTTGGGGGGGCGAACACCGGGGAGCTGTTTTTT. This translates into CASSGVGGANTGELFF.

The J gene is TRBJ2-7, the V gene TRBV10-3, with D unclear. Trimming took 4 bases from V and 0 from J, leaving 7 bases between them. CDR3 length: 13 amino acids. Germline CDR1 is ENHRY and CDR2 is SYGVKD. The CDR3 here is CAISVMVSYEQYF. In nucleotides, the CDR3 is TGTGCCATCAGTGTGATGGTCTCCTACGAGCAGTACTTC.